Each of the 5 T cell receptor beta chains below was sequenced from the same sample in a study of lymphopenia after photon versus proton radiotherapy. Only in-frame clones appear in the TCRdb table, and some are missing; sequencing was by immunoSEQ multiplex PCR. The sample gives about 70,000 clones, 80% to 95% of which show up once; about 2% is in the top ten. Sample: peripheral blood, taken from a patient treated with photon-based radiotherapy. The receptors were gathered from a woman aged 40 to 50 with cholangiocarcinoma.

The count of this clone is one. The genes are TRBV6-5 and TRBJ2-3, with 10 bases aligning to TRBD2. Per germline, CDR1 MNHEY and CDR2 SVGAGI. This CDR3 contains 16 residues. The V and J ends lost 0 bases and 6 bases, in that order; junction bases with no gene match: 6. The CDR3 DNA reads TGTGCCAGCAGTTACTCAAGTAGCGGGGGGCGGGATACGCAGTATTTT. Its translation: CASSYSSSGGRDTQYF.

The chain has TRBV5-1 and TRBJ1-1; 7 positions match TRBD1. Trimming cost V 2 bases and J 7 bases; bases outside gene matches: 5. Germline assignment: CDR1 SGHRS and CDR2 YFSETQ. CDR3 length equals 13 residues. CDR3 protein: CASSFDRQGEAFF. CDR3 sequence (DNA): TGCGCCAGCAGCTTCGACCGACAGGGTGAAGCTTTCTTT. Supplemented by reference TRBV5-1 and TRBJ1-1, the full variable domain reads KAGVTQTPRYLIKTRGQQVTLSCSPISGHRSVSWYQQTPGQGLQFLFEYFSETQRNKGNFPGRFSGRQFSNSRSEMNVSTLELGDSALYLCASSFDRQGEAFFGQGTRLTVV.

V and J are TRBV18 and TRBJ2-7; 7 positions match TRBD1. V lost 4 bases and J lost 5; bases outside the gene matches: 2. Germline V lookup: CDR1 KGHSH, CDR2 LQKENI. The CDR3 has 12 amino acids. The CDR3 is CASSQTGDEQYF. Written as DNA, the CDR3 is TGTGCCAGCTCACAAACAGGGGACGAGCAGTACTTC.

This chain connects TRBV30 to TRBJ1-5; D is ambiguous. V dropped 1 base and J dropped 5 bases, with 12 bases sitting between them. Germline CDR1 is GTSNPN and CDR2 is SVGIG (reference sequence). The CDR3 totals 14 residues. Written as DNA, the CDR3 is TGTGCCTGGAGTGCTAGTGGGATCCATCAGCCCCAGCATTTT. Translating it yields CAWSASGIHQPQHF.

V is TRBV7-3 and J is TRBJ2-1; D is possibly TRBD2 (5 bases). The ends were cut back, 1 base at V and 8 bases at J, with 9 bases in the middle. The CDR3 spans 13 residues. Per germline, CDR1 SGHTA and CDR2 FQGTGA. CDR3 coding DNA: TGTGCCAGCAGCTTAATGGACTTCGATGAGCAGTTCTTC. Its protein product is CASSLMDFDEQFF.